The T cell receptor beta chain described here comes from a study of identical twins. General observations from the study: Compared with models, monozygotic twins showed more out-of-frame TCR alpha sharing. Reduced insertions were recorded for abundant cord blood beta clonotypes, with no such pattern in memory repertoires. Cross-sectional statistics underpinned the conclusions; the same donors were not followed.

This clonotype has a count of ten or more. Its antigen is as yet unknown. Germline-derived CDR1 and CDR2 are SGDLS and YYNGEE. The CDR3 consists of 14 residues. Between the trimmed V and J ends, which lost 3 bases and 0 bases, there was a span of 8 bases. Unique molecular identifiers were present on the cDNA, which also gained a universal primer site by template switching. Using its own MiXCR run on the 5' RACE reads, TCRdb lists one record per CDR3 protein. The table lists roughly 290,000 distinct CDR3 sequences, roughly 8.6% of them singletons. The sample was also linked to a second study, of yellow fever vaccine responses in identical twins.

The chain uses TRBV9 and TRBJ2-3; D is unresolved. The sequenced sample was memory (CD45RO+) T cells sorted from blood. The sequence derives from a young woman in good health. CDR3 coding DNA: TGTGCCAGCAGCGCACAGCGAAGCACAGATACGCAGTATTTT. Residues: CASSAQRSTDTQYF.